Each of the 9 T cell receptor beta chains below was sequenced from the same sample in a study of blood T cell repertoires in COVID-19. TCRdb keeps only in-frame clones here, not all; method: immunoSEQ multiplex PCR. The sample lists about 340,000 clones, 92% seen once, with around 20% in the top ten. The sample taken for sequencing was PBMCs or T cells enriched from blood (not recorded which). The receptor set was obtained from a woman aged 25 to 39 who had recovered from COVID-19.

The gene calls are TRBV27 and TRBJ2-7; TRBD1 is a possible D gene (7 bases). Trimming shortened V by 2 bases and J by 2 bases, and 13 bases separated the two germline ends. In germline, CDR1 is MNHEY, CDR2 SMNVEV (reference sequence). The CDR3 loop spans 15 amino acids. The DNA of the CDR3 is TGTGCCAGCAGTTTAGGAGGGACAGAGGCCTACGAGCAGTACTTC. Protein sequence: CASSLGGTEAYEQYF.

V usage is TRBV3-1 (or the pseudogene TRBV3-2) and J usage is TRBJ2-2, with D possibly matching TRBD2 (6 bases). The CDR3 loop spans 15 amino acids. Trimming took off 1 base at V and 4 bases at J, with 10 bases between the two ends. From germline, CDR1 is LGHDT and CDR2 YNNKEL (reference sequence). The CDR3 here is CASSQAGTVTGELFF. The CDR3 DNA is TGTGCCAGCAGCCAAGCCGGGACTGTCACCGGGGAGCTGTTTTTT.

The gene calls are TRBV11-3 and TRBJ2-7; 7 bases are a match to TRBD2. The CDR3 consists of 13 residues. The J segment lost 3 bases and the V segment lost 5 bases, leaving 4 bases of the junction unmatched. Germline CDR1 is SGHNT and CDR2 is YENEEA. DNA of the CDR3: TGTGCCAGCAGCGATACGGGGGGCTACGAGCAGTACTTC. This sequence encodes CASSDTGGYEQYF. Together with reference TRBV11-3 and TRBJ2-7, the CDR3 gives the full variable domain: EAGVVQSPRYKIIEKKQPVAFWCNPISGHNTLYWYLQNLGQGPELLIRYENEEAVDDSQLPKDRFSAERLKGVDSTLKIQPAELGDSAVYLCASSDTGGYEQYFGPGTRLTVT.

The chain links TRBV15 to TRBJ1-4; TRBD1 matches 7 bases. The CDR3 totals 14 residues. Germline-derived CDR1 and CDR2 are LNHNV and YYDKDF (reference sequence). V dropped 6 bases and J dropped 4; count of bases not matched to a gene: 5. The CDR3 bases are TGTGCCACCAGTAGGACAGGTCGTAATGAAAAACTGTTTTTT. This sequence encodes CATSRTGRNEKLFF. Based on the CDR3 plus reference TRBV15 and TRBJ1-4, the full variable domain is DAMVIQNPRYQVTQFGKPVTLSCSQTLNHNVMYWYQQKSSQAPKLLFHYYDKDFNNEADTPDNFQSRRPNTSFCFLDIRSPGLGDTAMYLCATSRTGRNEKLFFGSGTQLSVL.

The chain couples TRBV5-1 to TRBJ2-5; 10 bases fit TRBD2. Trimming removed 1 base from V and 4 bases from J; junction bases left unmatched: 4. The germline V gene encodes CDR1 SGHRS and CDR2 YFSETQ. CDR3 length equals 15 residues. The CDR3 loop is CASSLSSGRLETQYF. In nucleotides, the CDR3 is TGCGCCAGCAGCTTGAGTAGCGGGAGGTTAGAGACCCAGTACTTC.

V usage is TRBV3-1 (or the pseudogene TRBV3-2) and J usage is TRBJ2-1; maybe TRBD1 (6 bases). Germline CDR1 LGHDT, CDR2 YNNKEL (reference sequence). V was cut by 1 base and J by 7 bases, with 14 bases left in between. The CDR3 extends over 15 amino acids. In DNA form, the CDR3 reads TGTGCCAGCAGCCAAGGGACTGGCACAGGGAATGAGCAGTTCTTC. Translation: CASSQGTGTGNEQFF.

This chain connects TRBV9 to TRBJ2-1; D is possibly TRBD1 (5 bases). V was shortened by 0 bases and J by 0 bases, with 10 bases between the two germline ends. CDR1 is SGDLS, CDR2 YYNGEE, per germline. The CDR3 spans 16 residues. The DNA for the CDR3 is TGTGCCAGCAGCGTAGCACAGGCCACCTCCTACAATGAGCAGTTCTTC. Translated: CASSVAQATSYNEQFF.

The V gene is TRBV28, the J gene TRBJ1-5; D perhaps matches TRBD1 (5 bases). The germline V gene has CDR1 MDHEN and CDR2 SYDVKM. V lost 6 bases and J 6 bases, leaving 18 bases between the germline ends. The CDR3 spans 15 residues. CDR3 nucleotides: TGTGCCAGCAGACTAACGTCAGGGAAAGTTCAGCCCCAGCATTTT. Protein: CASRLTSGKVQPQHF.

The V and J genes are TRBV18 and TRBJ2-6; D remains ambiguous. Germline CDR1 is KGHSH and CDR2 is LQKENI. This CDR3 spans 19 amino acids. The V gene lost 3 bases and the J gene lost 0 bases, with 18 bases spanning the gap. In nucleotides, the CDR3 is TGTGCCAGCTCACCTTACAAGTGGCACCCAAACTCTGGGGCCAACGTCCTGACTTTC. This sequence encodes CASSPYKWHPNSGANVLTF. Combining the CDR3 with reference TRBV18 and TRBJ2-6 gives the whole variable domain NAGVMQNPRHLVRRRGQEARLRCSPMKGHSHVYWYRQLPEEGLKFMVYLQKENIIDESGMPKERFSAEFPKEGPSILRIQQVVRGDSAAYFCASSPYKWHPNSGANVLTFGAGSRLTVL.